This T cell receptor beta chain is from a study of blood T cell repertoires in COVID-19. CDR1 is SGDLS, CDR2 YYNGEE, per germline. V shed 3 bases and J 3 bases; nucleotides not matched to a gene: 6. The CDR3 length is 14 residues. TCRdb keeps only in-frame clones here, not all; method: immunoSEQ multiplex PCR. The sample includes under 250,000 clones, around 88% of them seen just once. Sequencing was performed on peripheral blood. This sequence joins TRBV9 and TRBJ2-7, with TRBD2 matching over 7 bases. The TCR originated in a man older than 75 with acute or convalescent COVID-19. The CDR3 DNA follows: TGTGCCAGCAGCGCCTGGCCTAGCGGCTACGAGCAGTACTTC. It is translated as CASSAWPSGYEQYF.